These T cell receptor beta chains were read from a single sample in a study of cytomegalovirus exposure and HLA in healthy donors. The protocol was immunoSEQ multiplex PCR, while the TCRdb copy is restricted to in-frame clones and leaves out a portion. This table holds 100,000 to 150,000 clones, around 77% found once. Sequenced sample: PBMCs. The receptors stem from a man aged 18 to 30 in good health and CMV-seropositive. Each CDR3 is given without its conserved first and last residue. D genes are given only for firm matches.

v_call d_call cdr3_aa
TRBV2 . ASRITEYTEAF
TRBV27 . ASSLSVAPSTREQY
TRBV11-2 . ASSPGGFLHT
TRBV29-1 . SVEYFYGYT
TRBV6-4 . ASSDRVAGSHGYT
TRBV13 . ASSLSTRNTEAF
TRBV29-1 TRBD1 SVYTGTGKGYT
TRBV6-5 TRBD1 ASSRFTGGAYEQY
TRBV5-8 . ASSLAGGTNEKLF
TRBV5-1 TRBD2 ASSLVLAGDNEQF
TRBV28 . ASSLGQPQH
TRBV9 TRBD2 ASSPRGRGGTGELF